Only one count was recorded for the clone carrying this TCR beta chain. This entry belongs to a study of shared clonotypes between healthy human individuals. Looked up from germline, CDR1 is WSHSY and CDR2 is SAAADI. Trimming removed 8 bases from V and 3 bases from J, with 14 bases in between. The CDR3 is 13 amino acids. Sorted subsets were amplified in replicate PCRs using 150 to 250 ng DNA, tens of thousands of T cell genomes. Some clones are missing from TCRdb's copy, which holds only in-frame ones; the method was immunoSEQ multiplex PCR. The sample shows around 2,000,000 clones, about 95% of them seen only once. Terminally differentiated effector memory CD45RA+ cells were excluded from the naive CD8 cells, which were CD45RO-negative and positively selected for CCR7.

The sequence was obtained from a man younger than 35 in good health. Sequenced material: naive CD8+ T cells sorted from blood. The chain employs TRBV10-2 and TRBJ2-7, with TRBD1 as a possible D gene (7 bases). CDR3 sequence reads: CASGAGQLYEQYF. CDR3 nucleotides: TGCGCCAGCGGGGCGGGACAGCTCTACGAGCAGTACTTC.